This T cell receptor beta chain was identified during a study of blood T cells in healthy people across ages. Study-level information: When template switching was applied, about one barcoded beta molecule was captured per two T cells.

CDR3 length: 15 residues. The germline V gene has CDR1 SGDLS and CDR2 YYNGEE. V gave up 3 bases and J gave up 7 bases; unmatched junction bases: 13. The authors ran a second PCR of about 6 to 12 cycles using a sample-barcoded 5' primer and a J-beta primer mix. The template-switch adaptor, which had 12 random nucleotides, put a tag on each cDNA molecule. MiXCR, run by TCRdb on the 5' RACE reads, gives a single entry per CDR3 protein. The profile shows over a million distinct CDR3 sequences, roughly 43% of them singletons. Broader study findings: TCR beta diversity tracked closely with naive T cell percentage. It was not known whether donors were CMV positive (a possible confounder of expanded clonotype changes).

Comments on this clonotype: As yet, its antigen is unknown.

The source material was blood. This TCR came from a woman in her late teens or twenties in good health. The V gene is TRBV9, the J gene TRBJ2-7; 7 positions match TRBD2. CDR3 sequence reads: CASSGDLAGLNEQYF. The CDR3 coding sequence is TGTGCCAGCAGCGGGGACTTAGCGGGCCTCAATGAGCAGTACTTC. Filled out from reference TRBV9 and TRBJ2-7, the complete variable domain reads DSGVTQTPKHLITATGQRVTLRCSPRSGDLSVYWYQQSLDQGLQFLIQYYNGEERAKGNILERFSAQQFPDLHSELNLSSLELGDSALYFCASSGDLAGLNEQYFGPGTRLTVT.